The source of this T cell receptor (beta chain) is a study of T cells in tuberculosis. The time point: new active TB diagnosis, blood taken before or within 7 days of starting treatment. Germline V gene lookup returns CDR1 MDHEN and CDR2 SYDVKM. The length of the CDR3 is 15 residues. V lost 3 bases to trimming and J lost 6 bases, with 18 bases between them. Produced via immunoSEQ multiplex PCR; TCRdb's table is partial and in-frame only. The table lists around 49,000 clones, over 90% of them singletons, with about 1.5% in the top ten. The chain links TRBV28 to TRBJ2-7; a weak D match, TRBD2 (5 bases). The TCR sequence derives from an adult with tuberculosis. Here the sequenced sample was PBMCs, taken at tuberculosis diagnosis. The CDR3 bases are TGTGCCAGCAGTTTTCGACTACGGGAACCACGCGAGCAGTACTTC. It is translated as CASSFRLREPREQYF.